These 24 T cell receptor beta chains were all obtained from the same sample, sequenced in a study of blood T cell repertoires in COVID-19. Measured with immunoSEQ multiplex PCR; TCRdb has only the in-frame clones, and not every one. This table has approximately 90,000 clones, 90% appearing once. Sequencing was carried out using peripheral blood. The receptors derive from a man aged 55 to 70 with acute or convalescent COVID-19.

This chain's CDR3 is CASSYGSQIQETQYF. In nucleotides, the CDR3 is TGTGCCAGCAGTTACGGTAGCCAGATCCAAGAGACCCAGTACTTC. This rearrangement joins TRBV6-6 to TRBJ2-5; D unresolved. Trimming cost V 2 bases and J 1 base, with 11 bases left between them. Per germline, CDR1 MNHNY and CDR2 SVGAGI (reference sequence). The CDR3 is 15 residues long.

The CDR3 region is CASSFNNQPQHF. The CDR3, as DNA: TGTGCCAGCAGCTTTAACAATCAGCCCCAGCATTTT. The chain is built from TRBV7-9 and TRBJ1-5; D uncertain. V was clipped by 3 bases and J by 3 bases, with 3 bases between them. CDR3 length equals 12 residues. Germline V gene data show CDR1 as SEHNR and CDR2 as FQNEAQ (reference sequence).

The V gene is TRBV15, the J gene TRBJ1-1, with 7 bases that match TRBD1. V lost 1 base and J lost 4; bases outside the gene matches: 12. Per the germline V gene, CDR1 is LNHNV and CDR2 is YYDKDF (reference sequence). This CDR3 has 17 amino acids. CDR3 nucleotides: TGTGCCACCAGCAGAGGGTACGACAGGGCCATGGGCACTGAAGCTTTCTTT. Residues: CATSRGYDRAMGTEAFF. Supplemented by reference TRBV15 and TRBJ1-1, the full variable domain reads DAMVIQNPRYQVTQFGKPVTLSCSQTLNHNVMYWYQQKSSQAPKLLFHYYDKDFNNEADTPDNFQSRRPNTSFCFLDIRSPGLGDTAMYLCATSRGYDRAMGTEAFFGQGTRLTVV.

This CDR3 reads CAWSLKTGWRNQPQHF. CDR3 nucleotide sequence: TGTGCCTGGAGTCTTAAGACAGGGTGGAGAAATCAGCCCCAGCATTTT. J is TRBJ1-5 and V is TRBV30, with 7 nucleotides matching TRBD1. CDR1 is GTSNPN, CDR2 SVGIG, per germline (reference sequence). This CDR3 is built from 16 residues. Losses at the gene ends were 2 bases for V and 4 bases for J; bases not matched to a gene: 11.

This chain connects TRBV5-1 to TRBJ1-5; tentatively, D is TRBD1 (6 bases). Germline CDR1 is SGHRS and CDR2 is YFSETQ. V lost 4 bases, J lost 2 bases, and 13 bases lay in between. The CDR3 is 15 residues long. The chain's CDR3 is CASSATGSGNQPQHF. For the CDR3, the DNA is TGCGCCAGCAGCGCTACAGGGTCCGGCAATCAGCCCCAGCATTTT.

This rearrangement joins TRBV5-4 to TRBJ1-2; no firm D call. The germline gives CDR1 SGHNT, CDR2 YYREEE (reference sequence). The CDR3 covers 14 residues. Trimming left V 1 base short and J 0 bases short, with 7 bases between. The CDR3 is CASSLRGSNYGYTF. The CDR3 DNA sequence: TGTGCCAGCAGCTTGAGAGGTTCTAACTATGGCTACACCTTC. Variable domain in full (rest from reference TRBV5-4 and TRBJ1-2): ETGVTQSPTHLIKTRGQQVTLRCSSQSGHNTVSWYQQALGQGPQFIFQYYREEENGRGNFPPRFSGLQFPNYSSELNVNALELDDSALYLCASSLRGSNYGYTFGSGTRLTVV.

V usage is TRBV7-2 and J usage is TRBJ1-1; D might be TRBD1 (6 bases). The germline CDR1 and CDR2 sequences are SGHTA and FQGNSA. The CDR3 loop spans 15 amino acids. V was shortened by 4 bases and J by 8 bases, with 20 bases between the two germline ends. As DNA, the CDR3 is TGTGCCAGCAGCTCCCCCCCGGGACAAGGGCGGGAAGCTTTCTTT. Its protein product is CASSSPPGQGREAFF.

V usage is TRBV6-5 and J usage is TRBJ2-7; D possibly corresponds to TRBD1 (6 bases). The CDR3 runs 14 residues. Germline V gene data show CDR1 as MNHEY and CDR2 as SVGAGI. Trimming cost V 5 bases and J 0 bases, with 11 bases left between them. The CDR3 reads CASSHMGASYEQYV. The CDR3 DNA is TGTGCCAGCAGTCATATGGGGGCCTCCTACGAGCAGTACGTC.

CDR3: CASLPGQGNSYEQYF. The CDR3 coding sequence is TGTGCCAGCTTGCCGGGACAGGGGAACTCCTACGAGCAGTACTTC. The chain is built from TRBV18 and TRBJ2-7, with TRBD1 identical over 10 bases. V dropped 7 bases and J dropped 0; count of bases not matched to a gene: 6. The CDR3 consists of 15 residues. CDR1 and CDR2 from the germline V gene are KGHSH and LQKENI.

The chain links TRBV19 to TRBJ1-1; D remains ambiguous. The ends were cut back, 4 bases at V and 6 bases at J, with 15 bases in the middle. Germline CDR1 LNHDA, CDR2 SQIVND (reference sequence). The CDR3 is 14 amino acids. In nucleotides, the CDR3 is TGTGCCAGTAGTACGGGGTATTCCAGTGCTGAAGCTTTCTTT. This gives the protein CASSTGYSSAEAFF.

This chain connects TRBV5-1 to TRBJ2-7; the match to TRBD1 covers 9 bases. The CDR3 length is 14 residues. Germline loops: CDR1 SGHRS, CDR2 YFSETQ. The ends lost 4 bases at V and 6 bases at J; junction bases unmatched: 8. This chain's CDR3 is CASSPLTGGTEQYF. The DNA of the CDR3 is TGCGCCAGCAGCCCCCTGACAGGGGGAACCGAGCAGTACTTC.

This chain uses TRBV6-5 with TRBJ2-3; 11 positions agree with TRBD1. The CDR3 has 15 residues. Looked up from germline, CDR1 is MNHEY and CDR2 is SVGAGI. The trim removed 6 bases at V and 4 bases at J, leaving 6 bases unmatched. CDR3 region: CASSGRDRGSDTQYF. CDR3 coding DNA: TGTGCCAGCAGCGGGCGGGACAGGGGGTCAGATACGCAGTATTTT.

This clone was recorded once. V and J are TRBV10-3 and TRBJ1-2, with 9 bases identical to TRBD1. CDR1 ENHRY and CDR2 SYGVKD come from the germline V gene. The CDR3 consists of 13 residues. The J segment lost 6 bases and the V segment lost 6 bases, leaving 5 bases of the junction unmatched. CDR3 nucleotide sequence: TGTGCCATCAGGGGACAGGGAGGAGATGGCTACACCTTC. This translates into CAIRGQGGDGYTF.

The chain employs TRBV18 and TRBJ1-3; possible D gene TRBD1, 5 bases. This CDR3 has 16 amino acids. CDR1 and CDR2 from the germline V gene are KGHSH and LQKENI. Trimming pared 8 bases from V and 0 bases from J, leaving 17 bases between. The CDR3: CASASQGRSSGNTIYF. DNA for the CDR3: TGTGCCAGCGCCAGCCAGGGTCGCTCCTCTGGAAACACCATATATTTT.

The V gene is TRBV30, the J gene TRBJ1-3; TRBD1 is a possible D gene (6 bases). V was shortened by 5 bases and J by 4 bases, with 12 bases between the two germline ends. CDR1 GTSNPN and CDR2 SVGIG come from the germline V gene (reference sequence). CDR3 length: 13 amino acids. CDR3 loop: CAWLAGAGNTIYF. CDR3 DNA: TGTGCCTGGCTGGCAGGGGCGGGAAACACCATATATTTT.

This chain uses TRBV18 with TRBJ1-1, with D unclear. Trimming took 4 bases from V and 1 from J, leaving 10 bases between them. The CDR3 length is 14 residues. Germline CDR1 is KGHSH and CDR2 is LQKENI. The CDR3 DNA sequence: TGTGCCAGCTCACGAACAGAGACGAACACTGAAGCTTTCTTT. Translating it yields CASSRTETNTEAFF. The variable domain in full, completed from reference TRBV18 and TRBJ1-1, reads NAGVMQNPRHLVRRRGQEARLRCSPMKGHSHVYWYRQLPEEGLKFMVYLQKENIIDESGMPKERFSAEFPKEGPSILRIQQVVRGDSAAYFCASSRTETNTEAFFGQGTRLTVV.

The rearrangement joins TRBV6-5 to TRBJ2-5; tentatively, D is TRBD1 (6 bases). CDR3 size: 13 residues. Germline loops: CDR1 MNHEY, CDR2 SVGAGI. V was pared by 6 bases and J by 1 base, with 9 bases between. The CDR3 loop reads CASSSGAQETQYF. CDR3 coding DNA: TGTGCCAGCAGCTCAGGGGCCCAAGAGACCCAGTACTTC.

The chain joins TRBV10-1 to TRBJ1-2; D is possibly TRBD1 (6 bases). Looked up from germline, CDR1 is WNHNN and CDR2 is SYGVQD (reference sequence). Trimming removed 3 bases from V and 6 bases from J, with 17 bases in between. The CDR3 has 15 amino acids. The CDR3 DNA sequence: TGCGCCAGCAGTGAAAGTCGTGGGCCAGGGGATGGCTACACCTTC. Protein: CASSESRGPGDGYTF.

A word on this clone: Its ends do not fully match the called genes, so a read error is possible. The J gene is TRBJ1-2, the V gene TRBV11-1; maybe TRBD1 (6 bases). The CDR3 contains 15 residues. Germline CDR1 is SGHAT and CDR2 is FQDESV (reference sequence). This CDR3 reads CTSSLAPGTPAGYTF. DNA of the CDR3: TGTACCAGCAGCTTAGCGCCGGGGACACCGGCTGGCTACACCTTC.

V usage is TRBV19 and J usage is TRBJ2-7; 12 bases fit TRBD2. CDR1 and CDR2 from the germline V gene are LNHDA and SQIVND (reference sequence). This CDR3 spans 15 amino acids. The ends lost 4 bases at V and 3 bases at J; junction bases unmatched: 4. CDR3: CASSTRTSGVYEQYF. In nucleotides, the CDR3 is TGTGCCAGTAGTACCCGGACTAGCGGGGTCTACGAGCAGTACTTC.

The rearrangement uses TRBV6-2 or TRBV6-3 and TRBJ1-1, with unresolved D. The CDR3 contains 14 residues. Trimming left V 2 bases short and J 1 base short, with 8 bases between. CDR1 is MNHEY, CDR2 SVGEGT, per germline. DNA for the CDR3: TGTGCCAGCAGTTACCCCGCGGGGAACACTGAAGCTTTCTTT. Amino acids: CASSYPAGNTEAFF.

The rearrangement uses TRBV19 and TRBJ1-2; a possible D gene is TRBD1 (6 bases). V was pared by 5 bases and J by 13 bases, with 17 bases between. Germline assignment: CDR1 LNHDA and CDR2 SQIVND (reference sequence). CDR3 size: 12 residues. The CDR3 DNA sequence: TGTGCCAGTAGTTACCAACAGGGTGATCGCACCTTC. Residues: CASSYQQGDRTF.

The chain joins TRBV6-1 to TRBJ1-6; D is perhaps TRBD1 (6 bases). The germline V gene encodes CDR1 MNHNS and CDR2 SASEGT. Trimming took off 2 bases at V and 3 bases at J, with 14 bases between the two ends. This CDR3 has 17 residues. The CDR3 region has the DNA TGTGCCAGCAGTGAATTTCGGGACATCTTCTATAATTCACCCCTCCACTTT. This sequence encodes CASSEFRDIFYNSPLHF.

This chain's CDR3 is CASSTLGQLYSGNTIYF. Here the CDR3 DNA reads TGTGCCAGTAGTACGTTGGGACAGCTCTACTCTGGAAACACCATATATTTT. This sequence joins TRBV19 and TRBJ1-3; 7 bases fit TRBD1. The J segment lost 0 bases and the V segment lost 4 bases, leaving 9 bases of the junction unmatched. This CDR3 has 17 residues. CDR1 LNHDA and CDR2 SQIVND come from the germline V gene (reference sequence). Based on the CDR3 plus reference TRBV19 and TRBJ1-3, the full variable domain is DGGITQSPKYLFRKEGQNVTLSCEQNLNHDAMYWYRQDPGQGLRLIYYSQIVNDFQKGDIAEGYSVSREKKESFPLTVTSAQKNPTAFYLCASSTLGQLYSGNTIYFGEGSWLTVV.